This T cell receptor beta chain emerged from a study of radiation and T cells in renal cell carcinoma. The overall study: Nephrectomy followed 15 Gy stereotactic body radiation by 4 weeks. Regarding the study as a whole: In blood, top tumor clones expanded by 2 weeks, shrinking by 4.

Germline V gene lookup returns CDR1 SGDLS and CDR2 YYNGEE. The CDR3 sequence is 13 residues long. Trimming took off 2 bases at V and 1 base at J, with 6 bases between the two ends. Measured with immunoSEQ multiplex PCR; TCRdb has only the in-frame clones, and not every one. The sample has around 130,000 clones, more than 75% seen once. Notes on this clone: Its antigen is not identified.

The time point is: blood 2 weeks post-SBRT. Documented treatment: 15 Gy SBRT to primary tumor, nephrectomy 4 weeks later. After SBRT, blood was collected at 2 and 4 weeks, plus baseline. The receptor was derived from a woman in her sixties or seventies with renal cell carcinoma. The specimen comprised blood, sampled from a patient whose treatment included radiotherapy and nephrectomy. The chain uses TRBV9 and TRBJ1-1; no definite D call. The CDR3 sequence is CASSVRPNTEAFF. In DNA form, the CDR3 reads TGTGCCAGCAGCGTCCGCCCGAACACTGAAGCTTTCTTT.